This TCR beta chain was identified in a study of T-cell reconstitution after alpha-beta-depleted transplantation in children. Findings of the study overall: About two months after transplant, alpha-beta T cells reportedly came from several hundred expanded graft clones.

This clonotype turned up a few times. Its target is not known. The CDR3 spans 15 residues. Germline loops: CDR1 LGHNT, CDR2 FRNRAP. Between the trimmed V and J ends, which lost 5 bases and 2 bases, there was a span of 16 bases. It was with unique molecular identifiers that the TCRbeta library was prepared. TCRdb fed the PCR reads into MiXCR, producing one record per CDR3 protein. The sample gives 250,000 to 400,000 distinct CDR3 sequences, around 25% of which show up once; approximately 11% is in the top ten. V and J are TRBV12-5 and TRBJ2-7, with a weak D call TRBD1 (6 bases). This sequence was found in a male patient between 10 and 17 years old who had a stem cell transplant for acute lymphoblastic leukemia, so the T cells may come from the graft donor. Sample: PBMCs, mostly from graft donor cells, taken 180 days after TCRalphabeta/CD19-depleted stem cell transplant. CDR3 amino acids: CASGPYREGAYEQYF. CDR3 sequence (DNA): TGTGCTAGTGGTCCTTACAGGGAAGGAGCCTACGAGCAGTACTTC.